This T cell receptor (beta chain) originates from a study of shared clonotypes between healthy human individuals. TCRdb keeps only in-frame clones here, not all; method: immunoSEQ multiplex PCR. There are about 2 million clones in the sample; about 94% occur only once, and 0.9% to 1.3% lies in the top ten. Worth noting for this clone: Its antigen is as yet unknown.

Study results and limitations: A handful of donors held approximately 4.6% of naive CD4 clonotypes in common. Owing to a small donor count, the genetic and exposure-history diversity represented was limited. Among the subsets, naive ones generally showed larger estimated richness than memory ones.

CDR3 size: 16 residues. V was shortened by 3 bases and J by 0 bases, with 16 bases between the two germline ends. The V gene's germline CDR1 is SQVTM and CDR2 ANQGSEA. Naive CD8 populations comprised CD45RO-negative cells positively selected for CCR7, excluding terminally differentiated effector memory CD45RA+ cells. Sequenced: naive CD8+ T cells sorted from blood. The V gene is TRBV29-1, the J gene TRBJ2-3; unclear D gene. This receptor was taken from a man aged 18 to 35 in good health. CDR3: CSVDMWKVVSTDTQYF. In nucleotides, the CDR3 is TGCAGCGTTGATATGTGGAAGGTGGTAAGCACAGATACGCAGTATTTT.